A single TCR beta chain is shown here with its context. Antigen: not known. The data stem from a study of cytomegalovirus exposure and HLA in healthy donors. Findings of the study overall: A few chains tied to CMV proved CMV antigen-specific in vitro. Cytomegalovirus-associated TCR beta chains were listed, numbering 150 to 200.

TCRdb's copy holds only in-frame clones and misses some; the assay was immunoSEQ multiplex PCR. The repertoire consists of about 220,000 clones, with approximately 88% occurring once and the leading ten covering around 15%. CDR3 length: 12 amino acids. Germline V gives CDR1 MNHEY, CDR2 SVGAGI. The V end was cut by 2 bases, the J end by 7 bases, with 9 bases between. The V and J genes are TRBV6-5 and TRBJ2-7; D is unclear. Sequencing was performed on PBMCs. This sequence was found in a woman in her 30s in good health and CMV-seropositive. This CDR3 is CASSYEFNEQYF. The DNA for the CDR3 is TGTGCCAGCAGTTACGAGTTCAATGAGCAGTACTTC.